The 24 T cell receptor beta chains below all came from one sample that was sequenced in a study of PD-1 blockade in mismatch repair-deficient tumors. Only in-frame clones appear in the TCRdb table, and some are missing; sequencing was by immunoSEQ multiplex PCR. The table shows tens of thousands of clones, with roughly 80% occurring only once. Sample: peripheral blood, taken 12 weeks after starting pembrolizumab. The source is an adult with mismatch repair-deficient cancer.

The rearrangement links TRBV5-1 to TRBJ2-3; 11 bases are a match to TRBD2. Per germline, CDR1 SGHRS and CDR2 YFSETQ. This CDR3 region has 17 residues. J lost 6 bases, V lost 4 bases, and 13 bases had no gene match. CDR3 in amino acids: CASSQHGTSGSGDTQYF. The CDR3 DNA follows: TGCGCCAGCAGCCAGCACGGGACTAGCGGTTCTGGCGATACGCAGTATTTT.

This clone was picked up one time. Mismatch with germline at one junction end may stem from a read error. V is TRBV6-5 and J is TRBJ1-2, with D perhaps TRBD1 (6 bases). Germline V gene data show CDR1 as MNHEY and CDR2 as SVGAGI. This CDR3 has 11 amino acids. The CDR3 is CASSYGGAEAF. The CDR3 nucleotides read TGTGCCAGCAGTTACGGGGGGGCTGAGGCATTC.

The rearrangement links TRBV7-9 to TRBJ1-5; D not resolved. Trimming cost V 8 bases and J 3 bases, with 14 bases left between them. CDR1 is SEHNR and CDR2 is FQNEAQ in the germline V gene (reference sequence). The CDR3 has 14 amino acids. For the CDR3, the DNA is TGTGCCAGCGGCTCCGGTTGGGACAATCAGCCCCAGCATTTT. Residues: CASGSGWDNQPQHF.

The CDR3 bases are TGTGCCAGCAGCCAAAAAGACTCTGGAAACACCATATATTTT. It is translated as CASSQKDSGNTIYF. V is TRBV4-2 and J is TRBJ1-3; D is ambiguous. The CDR3 runs 14 residues. Germline lookup yields CDR1 LGHNA and CDR2 YNFKEQ. The germline V and J ends were trimmed by 2 bases and 0 bases, with 5 bases remaining between them.

The V and J genes are TRBV28 and TRBJ1-5; 7 nucleotides match TRBD1. The CDR3 has 15 amino acids. The junction had 5 bases not matched to a gene; V was cut back by 3 bases and J by 3 bases. Germline V gene sequence: CDR1 MDHEN, CDR2 SYDVKM. The CDR3 sequence is CASSFRDRYNQPQHF. The CDR3 bases are TGTGCCAGCAGTTTTAGGGACAGATACAATCAGCCCCAGCATTTT. Full variable domain (rest looked up from reference TRBV28 and TRBJ1-5): DVKVTQSSRYLVKRTGEKVFLECVQDMDHENMFWYRQDPGLGLRLIYFSYDVKMKEKGDIPEGYSVSREKKERFSLILESASTNQTSMYLCASSFRDRYNQPQHFGDGTRLSIL.

V gene TRBV10-3 combines with J gene TRBJ2-1; possible D gene TRBD2, 6 bases. This CDR3 comprises 16 residues. V was pared by 0 bases and J by 4 bases, with 13 bases between. Germline CDR1 is ENHRY and CDR2 is SYGVKD. CDR3 residues: CAISESGQGGYNEQFF. CDR3 sequence (DNA): TGTGCCATCAGTGAGTCAGGGCAGGGAGGTTACAATGAGCAGTTCTTC.

This clone was observed once. The gene calls are TRBV9 and TRBJ2-1, with 9 positions matching TRBD2. The ends lost 2 bases at V and 9 bases at J; junction bases unmatched: 6. CDR3 length: 14 residues. The V gene's germline CDR1 is SGDLS and CDR2 YYNGEE. This chain's CDR3 is CASSVRAGGGEQFF. As DNA, the CDR3 is TGTGCCAGCAGCGTTAGAGCGGGAGGTGGTGAGCAGTTCTTC.

The chain is built from TRBV14 and TRBJ2-4; TRBD1 matches at 8 bases. V shed 4 bases and J 0 bases; nucleotides not matched to a gene: 11. The CDR3 runs 18 residues. In germline, CDR1 is SGHDN, CDR2 FVKESK. The CDR3 is CASSLSADRELAKNIQYF. The CDR3 nucleotides are TGTGCCAGCAGCCTATCGGCGGACAGGGAACTAGCCAAAAACATTCAGTACTTC. Combining the CDR3 with reference TRBV14 and TRBJ2-4 gives the whole variable domain EAGVTQFPSHSVIEKGQTVTLRCDPISGHDNLYWYRRVMGKEIKFLLHFVKESKQDESGMPNNRFLAERTGGTYSTLKVQPAELEDSGVYFCASSLSADRELAKNIQYFGAGTRLSVL.

This clone appeared a single time. This rearrangement joins TRBV6-1 to TRBJ2-5; maybe TRBD2 (6 bases). V was clipped by 6 bases and J by 4 bases, with 15 bases between them. Germline V CDR1 and CDR2: MNHNS, SASEGT. CDR3 length: 14 amino acids. The CDR3: CASSATSLRETQYF. CDR3 DNA: TGTGCCAGCAGCGCGACTAGTTTGCGAGAGACCCAGTACTTC.

The chain combines TRBV6-6 with TRBJ1-2, with TRBD1 as a possible D gene (5 bases). V was shortened by 6 bases and J by 7 bases, with 15 bases between the two germline ends. This CDR3 spans 13 amino acids. Germline values: CDR1 MNHNY, CDR2 SVGAGI (reference sequence). The CDR3 DNA is TGTGCCAGCAGGCCGCAGGGTCTCGGTGGCTACACCTTC. As protein: CASRPQGLGGYTF.

This clone is medium-sized (0.01 to 0.1%) within its sample. The chain combines TRBV14 with TRBJ1-2; D is perhaps TRBD1 (6 bases). Per the germline V gene, CDR1 is SGHDN and CDR2 is FVKESK. The CDR3 is 13 residues long. V was shortened by 1 base and J by 8 bases, with 11 bases between the two germline ends. DNA of the CDR3: TGTGCCAGCAGCCAAGTGGACAGTCGGGGCTACACCTTC. Translation: CASSQVDSRGYTF.

The chain links TRBV28 to TRBJ2-1; 10 bases fit TRBD2. Trimming removed 8 bases from V and 7 bases from J; junction bases left unmatched: 8. Germline CDR1 MDHEN, CDR2 SYDVKM. The CDR3 length is 14 residues. CDR3 amino acids: CASGTSEIGNEQFF. The DNA of the CDR3 is TGTGCCAGCGGGACTAGCGAAATAGGGAATGAGCAGTTCTTC.

The J gene is TRBJ1-1, the V gene TRBV7-9, with D unclear. There are 12 residues in the CDR3. Looked up from germline, CDR1 is SEHNR and CDR2 is FQNEAQ (reference sequence). V gave up 5 bases and J gave up 8 bases, with 12 bases separating them. Here the CDR3 reads CASSRGSGEAFF. In nucleotides, the CDR3 is TGTGCCAGCAGCCGCGGATCGGGAGAAGCTTTCTTT.

This clone showed up just a few times. The V gene is TRBV6-6, the J gene TRBJ1-4, with TRBD1 matching over 7 bases. Germline V gives CDR1 MNHNY, CDR2 SVGAGI (reference sequence). This CDR3 has 14 residues. The ends lost 4 bases at V and 5 bases at J; junction bases unmatched: 4. DNA of the CDR3: TGTGCCAGCAGTTCCGGGACAGTGAATGAAAAACTGTTTTTT. As protein: CASSSGTVNEKLFF.

This clone appeared once. J is TRBJ2-5 and V is TRBV7-6; tentatively, D is TRBD2 (5 bases). The end of the DNA is better explained by TRBJ2-7, so the J call may be wrong. Germline V gives CDR1 SGHVS, CDR2 FNYEAQ. This CDR3 has 13 residues. This chain's CDR3 is CASSLAGVYEQYF. DNA of the CDR3: TGTGCCAGCAGCTTAGCGGGAGTCTACGAGCAGTACTTC.

The chain has TRBV2 and TRBJ2-3; 9 bases are a match to TRBD1. The junction had 4 bases not matched to a gene; V was cut back by 8 bases and J by 4 bases. The CDR3 totals 13 residues. Germline V gene sequence: CDR1 SNHLY, CDR2 FYNNEI. The CDR3, as DNA: TGTGCCAGCCTTACAGGGGGCGCAGATACGCAGTATTTT. Protein product: CASLTGGADTQYF.

The chain links TRBV15 to TRBJ2-2; 7 nucleotides line up with TRBD2. This CDR3 comprises 15 residues. In germline, CDR1 is LNHNV, CDR2 YYDKDF (reference sequence). The junction had 1 base not matched to a gene; V was cut back by 1 base and J by 2 bases. CDR3 region: CATSRGDYNTGELFF. CDR3 bases: TGTGCCACCAGCAGAGGGGACTATAACACCGGGGAGCTGTTTTTT.

The CDR3 region is CASSLSRAALTSGNTIYF. CDR3 in DNA: TGTGCCAGCAGTTTAAGCCGAGCGGCCCTCACCTCTGGAAACACCATATATTTT. This chain links TRBV27 with TRBJ1-3; D unclear. This CDR3 region has 18 residues. The germline V and J ends were trimmed by 2 bases and 0 bases, with 17 bases remaining between them. Germline V gene data show CDR1 as MNHEY and CDR2 as SMNVEV (reference sequence).

The chain couples TRBV7-2 to TRBJ1-2; 7 bases fit TRBD1. J was trimmed by 4 bases and V by 1 base; bases with no gene match: 6. This CDR3 spans 15 amino acids. Germline V gene lookup returns CDR1 SGHTA and CDR2 FQGNSA. CDR3 residues: CASSLGQGVVYGYTF. CDR3 nucleotide sequence: TGTGCCAGCAGCTTAGGGCAGGGGGTAGTCTATGGCTACACCTTC.

The chain carries TRBV6-5 and TRBJ1-4; D gene unclear. This CDR3 comprises 15 residues. V was cut by 4 bases and J by 0 bases, with 9 bases left in between. Germline assignment: CDR1 MNHEY and CDR2 SVGAGI. The CDR3 region has the DNA TGTGCCAGCAGTTCCCGCCGGGCAACTAATGAAAAACTGTTTTTT. Translating gives CASSSRRATNEKLFF.

This chain links TRBV5-5 with TRBJ2-7; 8 nucleotides line up with TRBD1. Trimming cost V 2 bases and J 2 bases; bases outside gene matches: 6. Germline CDR1 and CDR2: SGHKS and YYEKEE (reference sequence). The CDR3 extends over 15 amino acids. CDR3 nucleotides: TGTGCCAGCAGCTTTGCAGGGGGCCCTACCTACGAGCAGTACTTC. Translated: CASSFAGGPTYEQYF.

The rearrangement joins TRBV4-2 to TRBJ1-5, with D possibly matching TRBD1 (6 bases). Germline loops: CDR1 LGHNA, CDR2 YNFKEQ. This CDR3 region has 16 residues. Trimming cost V 0 bases and J 0 bases, with 9 bases left between them. CDR3 in DNA: TGTGCCAGCAGCCAAGACAGGGGTAATAGCAATCAGCCCCAGCATTTT. Encoded protein: CASSQDRGNSNQPQHF.

This clone has just one count. This chain connects TRBV1 to TRBJ2-3; TRBD2, the D gene given by the table, was not confirmed from the DNA. TRBV1 is a pseudogene. CDR3 length: 15 residues. The CDR3 loop reads CTSSQVSSGIDTQYF. CDR3 DNA sequence: TGCACCAGCAGCCAAGTGAGTAGCGGCATAGATACGCAGTATTTT.

This chain links TRBV27 with TRBJ1-6; D might be TRBD1 (6 bases). In germline, CDR1 is MNHEY, CDR2 SMNVEV (reference sequence). Trimming left V 3 bases short and J 7 bases short, with 13 bases between. The CDR3 length is 15 residues. CDR3 sequence (DNA): TGTGCCAGCAGTTTGCGGGGGGCGTACAATTCACCCCTCCACTTT. This gives the protein CASSLRGAYNSPLHF.